The entry that follows covers one T cell receptor (beta chain) sequence. Its antigen is undetermined. TCR beta sequencing was performed on blood CD8+ and CD4+ T cells. TEMRA cells were FACS-enriched and CD8+ and CD4+ T cells negatively isolated. The authors reverse transcribed 0.5 to 1 ug RNA with random hexamers. Amplification of TCR beta CDR3 used immunoSEQ multiplex PCR across 54 Vbeta and 13 Jbeta. MiXCR, applied by TCRdb to the immunoSEQ multiplex PCR reads, yields one record per CDR3 protein. Among about 73,000 distinct CDR3 sequences, approximately 94% were seen once, and the ten largest hold roughly 0.4%. The sample is drawn from a study of CD8 T cells in Susac syndrome. Germline V gives CDR1 MNHNY, CDR2 SVGAGI (reference sequence). The CDR3 extends over 14 amino acids. Trimming shortened V by 6 bases and J by 5 bases, and 16 bases separated the two germline ends. Study outcomes and limitations: That the number of individuals in its TCR sequencing and HLA analysis was relatively small was acknowledged by the study.

The V gene is TRBV6-6, the J gene TRBJ1-2; D is undetermined. This sequence was found in a human donor with multiple sclerosis. Sequenced: CD8+ T cells from PBMCs. CDR3: CASSPGPNKYGYTF. Written as DNA, the CDR3 is TGTGCCAGCAGCCCTGGACCAAACAAGTATGGCTACACCTTC.